Listed below are T cell receptor beta chains from one sample, sequenced in a study of OX40 agonist ivuxolimab in advanced cancers. TCRdb's copy holds only in-frame clones and misses some; the assay was immunoSEQ multiplex PCR. The repertoire holds under 75,000 clones, with about 90% as singletons. The sequencing used CD4+ or CD8+ T cells sorted from blood, collected in a trial of the OX40 agonist ivuxolimab. Every receptor here comes from an adult with an advanced solid tumor such as melanoma, head and neck, liver or kidney cancer. Both conserved end residues are part of each CDR3. D genes are given only for firm matches. Clone size is stated in some rows and not others, as once, few, many or a class when expanded.

CASREDREGGANVLTF TGTGCCAGCAGAGAGGACAGGGAGGGTGGGGCCAACGTCCTGACTTTC 16 - TRBJ2-6 - TRBV5-6
CASSWTGGNTGELFF TGTGCCAGCAGCTGGACAGGGGGAAACACCGGGGAGCTGTTTTTT 15 - TRBJ2-2 TRBD1 TRBV5-8
CASRTSGSLDEQFF TGTGCCAGCAGGACTAGCGGGAGTTTGGATGAGCAGTTCTTC 14 - TRBJ2-1 TRBD2 TRBV28
CASSGYSSGRAHEQYF TGTGCCAGCAGCGGCTATTCTAGCGGGAGGGCCCACGAGCAGTACTTC 16 - TRBJ2-7 TRBD2 TRBV11-2
CASSLRAYEQYF TGTGCCAGCAGCTTACGGGCCTACGAGCAGTACTTC 12 few TRBJ2-7 - TRBV11-2
CASTERERRETQYF TGTGCCAGTACTGAGCGGGAGAGGCGGGAGACCCAGTACTTC 14 - TRBJ2-5 TRBD2 TRBV19
CASSPGPDRGEAFF TGCGCCAGCAGCCCTGGGCCCGACCGGGGTGAAGCTTTCTTT 14 - TRBJ1-1 - TRBV4-3
CASSLGWGAREKLFF TGTGCCAGCAGCTTGGGGTGGGGGGCGCGTGAAAAACTGTTTTTT 15 - TRBJ1-4 - TRBV5-6
CASSPSGGATDTQYF TGTGCCAGCAGCCCTAGTGGAGGGGCAACAGATACGCAGTATTTT 15 - TRBJ2-3 - TRBV5-4
CASSVREENTEAFF TGTGCCAGCAGTGTGAGGGAAGAGAACACTGAAGCTTTCTTT 14 few TRBJ1-1 - TRBV2
CASSPTEAQAHEQFF TGTGCCAGCAGTCCCACAGAGGCCCAGGCCCATGAGCAGTTCTTC 15 - TRBJ2-1 - TRBV5-8
CATSRSQRGRDTGELFF TGTGCCACCAGCAGGTCCCAACGCGGGAGGGACACCGGGGAGCTGTTTTTT 17 - TRBJ2-2 TRBD2 TRBV15
CASSQELGGLNQPQHF TGCGCCAGCAGCCAAGAGCTGGGGGGTCTTAATCAGCCCCAGCATTTT 16 few TRBJ1-5 - TRBV4-3
CASSQNVGLAGKVAEETQYF TGCGCCAGCAGCCAGAATGTAGGACTAGCGGGAAAAGTGGCAGAAGAGACCCAGTACTTC 20 once TRBJ2-5 TRBD2 TRBV4-3
CASSPLGLAGASGVPGELFF TGTGCCAGCAGCCCCCTCGGACTAGCGGGAGCTTCGGGTGTGCCCGGGGAGCTGTTTTTT 20 - TRBJ2-2 TRBD2 TRBV13
CASSPLVGTEAFF TGTGCCAGCAGTCCCCTAGTGGGGACTGAAGCTTTCTTT 13 - TRBJ1-1 - TRBV28
CASSLEDRYGYTF TGTGCCAGCAGCTTAGAGGACAGGTATGGCTACACCTTC 13 - TRBJ1-2 TRBD1 TRBV13
CASSSQTPGIEQYF TGCGCCAGCAGCTCACAGACACCCGGAATTGAGCAGTACTTC 14 - TRBJ2-7 - TRBV5-1
CASSYRDRGGETQYF TGTGCCAGCAGTTACCGCGACAGGGGAGGGGAGACCCAGTACTTC 15 - TRBJ2-5 - TRBV6-5
CASSQDPQGSDEQYF TGCGCCAGCAGCCAAGATCCCCAGGGCTCCGACGAGCAGTACTTC 15 once TRBJ2-7 - TRBV4-3
CASSYPSRGVYEQYF TGTGCCAGCAGTTACCCCTCCAGGGGGGTCTACGAGCAGTACTTC 15 - TRBJ2-7 - TRBV6-5
CASSLRFVERSGVLTF TGTGCCAGCAGTTTAAGGTTCGTAGAACGGAGCGGCGTCCTGACTTTC 16 - TRBJ2-6 - TRBV28
CASGRQGYRETQYF TGTGCTAGTGGTCGACAGGGGTACCGGGAGACCCAGTACTTC 14 - TRBJ2-5 TRBD1 TRBV12-5
CASSEGTSGNEQFF TGTGCCAGCAGCGAGGGGACTAGCGGTAATGAGCAGTTCTTC 14 - TRBJ2-1 TRBD2 TRBV9
CASSQVGGVTEAFF TGCGCCAGCAGCCAAGTGGGGGGAGTAACTGAAGCTTTCTTT 14 once TRBJ1-1 - TRBV4-3
CASSGGGNYNEQFF TGTGCCAGCAGTGGGGGGGGAAATTACAATGAGCAGTTCTTC 14 - TRBJ2-1 TRBD2 TRBV28
CASIKGGGRGEQYF TGTGCCAGCATAAAAGGAGGGGGCCGGGGGGAGCAGTACTTC 14 - TRBJ2-7 - TRBV2
CASSGGGMGLQETQYF TGCGCCAGCAGCGGAGGGGGGATGGGCCTCCAAGAGACCCAGTACTTC 16 - TRBJ2-5 - TRBV5-1
CASSFAGGPYNEQFF TGTGCCAGCAGTTTTGCTGGCGGACCATACAATGAGCAGTTCTTC 15 - TRBJ2-1 - TRBV28
CASSRSELFHEQYF TGTGCCAGCAGTCGTAGCGAGTTGTTCCACGAGCAGTACTTC 14 - TRBJ2-7 - TRBV7-9
CASSLIGGPYNEQFF TGTGCCAGCAGTTTAATCGGGGGTCCCTACAATGAGCAGTTCTTC 15 - TRBJ2-1 - TRBV27
CATSPEGRGGYTF TGTGCCACCAGTCCCGAGGGGCGGGGCGGCTACACCTTC 13 - TRBJ1-2 - TRBV15
CASSRKPETQYF TGTGCCAGCAGTCGTAAACCCGAGACCCAGTACTTC 12 - TRBJ2-5 - TRBV7-9
CASSDPSGRRYEQYF TGTGCCAGCAGTGACCCTAGCGGGAGACGCTACGAGCAGTACTTC 15 - TRBJ2-7 TRBD2 TRBV2
CASSLSPYLENTGELFF TGTGCCAGCAGCCTATCTCCTTACCTTGAGAACACCGGGGAGCTGTTTTTT 17 - TRBJ2-2 - TRBV7-3
CASSLSGANQPQHF TGTGCCAGCAGTTTATCAGGAGCCAATCAGCCCCAGCATTTT 14 - TRBJ1-5 - TRBV28
CASSLSGQPSSEQYF TGTGCCAGCAGTTTATCAGGACAACCCAGTTCCGAGCAGTACTTC 15 few TRBJ2-7 - TRBV27
CASSPSSLGTGFGPQHF TGCGCCAGCAGCCCAAGTTCACTCGGGACAGGATTTGGTCCCCAGCATTTT 17 - TRBJ1-5 TRBD1 TRBV4-3
CASSFGLYEQYF TGTGCCAGCAGTTTCGGGCTATACGAGCAGTACTTC 12 - TRBJ2-7 - TRBV28
CASSLIAGTSDTQYF TGTGCCAGCAGCTTAATAGCGGGAACATCAGATACGCAGTATTTT 15 - TRBJ2-3 TRBD2 TRBV7-3
CASRQGSGNTIYF TGTGCCAGCAGACAGGGCTCTGGAAACACCATATATTTT 13 - TRBJ1-3 - TRBV11-2
CAWSTGTGANEQYF TGTGCCTGGAGCACCGGGACAGGGGCCAACGAGCAGTACTTC 14 - TRBJ2-7 TRBD1 TRBV30
CASSQVDQGTEAFF TGCGCCAGCAGCCAAGTGGACCAGGGGACTGAAGCTTTCTTT 14 - TRBJ1-1 - TRBV4-3
CASSSGSYEQYF TGTGCCAGCAGTTCCGGTTCCTACGAGCAGTACTTC 12 - TRBJ2-7 - TRBV27
CASSLGTPEAFF TGTGCCAGCAGCTTAGGGACCCCTGAAGCTTTCTTT 12 - TRBJ1-1 - TRBV7-2
CASSPSANYGYTF TGTGCCAGCAGCCCCTCAGCAAACTATGGCTACACCTTC 13 medium-sized TRBJ1-2 - TRBV5-6
CASSPGVGGESNEQFF TGTGCCAGCAGCCCAGGTGTCGGCGGGGAGTCCAATGAGCAGTTCTTC 16 - TRBJ2-1 - TRBV9
CASSMNQGALDNEQFF TGTGCCAGTAGTATGAATCAGGGGGCACTGGACAATGAGCAGTTCTTC 16 - TRBJ2-1 TRBD1 TRBV19
CASSLFGTGETNEKLFF TGTGCCAGCAGTTTATTTGGGACAGGGGAGACTAATGAAAAACTGTTTTTT 17 - TRBJ1-4 TRBD1 TRBV28
CASTPGLAGTDTQYF TGTGCCAGCACCCCCGGACTAGCGGGAACAGATACGCAGTATTTT 15 - TRBJ2-3 TRBD2 TRBV7-3